This T cell receptor (beta chain) was documented in a study of blood T cell repertoires in COVID-19. In the case of this clone: At one of its ends the junction is not consistent with the germline gene, which may arise from a read error.

In germline, CDR1 is MNHNS, CDR2 SASEGT. The CDR3 totals 14 residues. Study processing details: Estimated nucleated cell counts came from reference gene primer amplification. Only in-frame clones appear in the TCRdb table, and some are missing; sequencing was by immunoSEQ multiplex PCR. The D gene and trimming were derived from the DNA, and the V and J assignments and clone size from that table. The table records about 240,000 clones, more than 85% of them present only once. The V and J genes are TRBV6-1 and TRBJ1-6; D unclear. Source material: peripheral blood. The sequence was obtained from a woman aged 70 to 79 with active or convalescent COVID-19. The CDR3 protein is CASSDRGGNSPLHF. The CDR3 bases are TGTGCCAGTAGTGACCGGGGTGGTAATTCACCCCTCCACTTT.